This T cell receptor beta chain stems from a study of T cell changes during pregnancy in multiple sclerosis (dated by TCRdb to about 2019). About the full investigation: The study examined how the T cell repertoire changed over the course of pregnancy in women with multiple sclerosis.

The library was prepared using the immunoSEQ multiplex PCR assay. This immuneACCESS table, as held by TCRdb, lists in-frame sequences with V and J called but not all clones. Of the missing ones, under half trace to an unresolved V gene in checked studies; the others have no known cause. A total of under 100,000 clones appear in this sample, approximately 89% of them only once. 1.5% to 2% of the sample belongs to the ten largest clones. To note about this clone: Its antigen is currently not known. No quality values exist for individual bases; no much larger clone is one base distant.

Germline trimming amounts to 1 base on V and 4 bases on J, with 7 as the count of junction bases outside the gene matches. Per the germline V gene, MGHRA is the CDR1 and YSYEKL is the CDR2. The cysteine opens and the phenylalanine closes a CDR3 of 16 amino acids. Only the CDR3 region is kept as DNA, spanning 48 bases read in frame from base 1. This specimen consisted of peripheral blood, obtained in the first trimester of pregnancy. The clonotype comes from a female donor in good health, enrolled as a control in a pregnancy study. The chain is encoded by TRBV4-1 joined to TRBJ1-5; the central 7 bases match TRBD1. The bases are TGCGCCAGCAGCCAAGGCACCCCAGGGGGAAATCAGCCCCAGCATTTT. This yields the protein CASSQGTPGGNQPQHF.